This TCR beta chain comes out of a study of neoadjuvant anti-PD-1 for oral cavity cancer. The overall study: Patients without progression got a fourth dose around day 43. Regarding the study as a whole: Pretreatment Treg/Th17 ratio correlated inversely with post-treatment tumor clonality.

CDR1 is SGHRS and CDR2 is YFSETQ in the germline V gene. The CDR3 is 14 residues long. V was cut by 4 bases and J by 2 bases, with 13 bases left in between. Repertoires were generated with immunoSEQ multiplex PCR, while TCRdb's copy carries only in-frame clones and drops some. The data show fewer than 10,000 clones, around 68% seen once. Time point in this sample: after neoadjuvant nivolumab, at surgical resection. This clone was counted a few times. Its antigen is still unknown. This clonotype originated in a person aged 35-80 years with oral cavity squamous cell carcinoma. V and J are TRBV5-1 and TRBJ2-7, with D hard to call. The sequences come from PBMCs, collected after nivolumab (anti-PD-1) treatment. The CDR3 coding sequence is TGCGCCAGCAGCACGGACGCCCATGCCTACGAGCAGTACTTC. Its protein is CASSTDAHAYEQYF.